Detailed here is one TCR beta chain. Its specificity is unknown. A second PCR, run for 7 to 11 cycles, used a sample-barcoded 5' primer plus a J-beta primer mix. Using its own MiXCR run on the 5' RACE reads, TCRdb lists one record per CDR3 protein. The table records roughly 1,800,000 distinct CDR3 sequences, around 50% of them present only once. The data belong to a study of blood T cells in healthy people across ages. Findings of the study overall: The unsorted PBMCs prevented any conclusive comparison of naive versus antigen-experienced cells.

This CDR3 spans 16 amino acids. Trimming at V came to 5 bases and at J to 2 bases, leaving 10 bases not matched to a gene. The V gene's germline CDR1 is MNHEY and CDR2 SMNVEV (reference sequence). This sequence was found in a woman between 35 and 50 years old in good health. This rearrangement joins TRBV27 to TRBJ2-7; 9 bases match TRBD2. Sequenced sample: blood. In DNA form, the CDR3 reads TGTGCCAGCAGTCCCTCACTAGCGGGCCTACCCTACGAGCAGTACTTC. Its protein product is CASSPSLAGLPYEQYF.